The T cell receptor beta chain described here comes from a study of blood T cells in healthy people across ages. In its sample, this clonotype was seen once. The target antigen is unknown. General study findings and limits: Comparison with aged donors showed that long-lived donors had more naive CD4+ cells and higher diversity.

The CDR3 is 16 residues long. With V trimmed by 3 bases and J by 11 bases, 17 bases remained unmatched. CDR1 SEHNR and CDR2 FQNEAQ come from the germline V gene (reference sequence). Next came a second PCR, run for roughly 6 to 11 cycles, which used a sample-barcoded 5' primer along with a J-beta primer mix. Each CDR3 protein is one row after TCRdb ran MiXCR on the 5' RACE reads. The sample records around 1,000,000 distinct CDR3 sequences, roughly two fifths being singletons. This sequence joins TRBV7-9 and TRBJ2-5; 8 bases are a match to TRBD1. The material sequenced was blood. The TCR was taken from a young man in good health. The CDR3 here is CASSLVTGARVDEQYF. The DNA of the CDR3 is TGTGCCAGCAGCTTGGTGACAGGGGCAAGGGTCGATGAGCAGTACTTC.